These T cell receptor beta chains were read from a single sample in a study of blood T cell repertoires in COVID-19. Data came from immunoSEQ multiplex PCR; TCRdb stores just in-frame clones and leaves some out. The sample has 130,000 or so clones, 88% seen once. The specimen was peripheral blood. These receptors came from a woman aged 60 to 75 with acute or convalescent COVID-19. Each CDR3 is given with its conserved first and last residue. A D gene is named only where the DNA matches it firmly. Size values are once, few and many counts, or a class for expanded clones, and some rows have none.

V gene	D gene	clone size	J gene	CDR3 protein	CDR3 DNA
TRBV13	TRBD1	once	TRBJ1-2	CASSSGQGPNYGYTF	TGTGCCAGCAGCTCAGGACAGGGCCCCAACTATGGCTACACCTTC
TRBV7-2	-	-	TRBJ1-6	CATGMNSPLHF	TGTGCAACAGGGATGAATTCACCCCTCCACTTT
TRBV28	TRBD1	-	TRBJ1-1	CASRDRANTEAFF	TGTGCCAGCAGGGACAGGGCGAACACTGAAGCTTTCTTT
TRBV10-1	-	-	TRBJ2-7	CASISRAYEQYF	TGCGCCAGCATAAGCCGGGCCTACGAGCAGTACTTC
TRBV7-2	TRBD2	-	TRBJ2-3	CASSLESAGGTDTQYF	TGTGCCAGCAGCTTAGAGAGCGCCGGGGGGACAGATACGCAGTATTTT
TRBV6-6	TRBD1	-	TRBJ1-1	CASSKDRESTEAFF	TGTGCCAGCAGCAAAGACAGGGAGAGCACTGAAGCTTTCTTT
TRBV5-8	TRBD1	-	TRBJ2-7	CASSSTRTGARYEQYF	TGTGCCAGCAGTTCAACCCGGACAGGGGCAAGGTACGAGCAGTACTTC
TRBV11-2	TRBD1	-	TRBJ1-6	CASSPGTVRNSPLHF	TGTGCCAGCAGCCCAGGGACAGTCCGAAATTCACCCCTCCACTTT
TRBV28	-	few	TRBJ1-6	CASSRLHSPLHF	TGTGCCAGCAGCCGTCTCCATTCACCCCTCCACTTT
TRBV28	TRBD2	-	TRBJ2-7	CASKSGGGRYEQYF	TGTGCCAGCAAAAGCGGGGGCGGGCGGTACGAGCAGTACTTC
TRBV6-5	-	-	TRBJ2-3	CASSPLAVGQTTQYF	TGTGCCAGCAGCCCCCTTGCGGTGGGGCAGACTACGCAGTATTTT
TRBV6-5	-	once	TRBJ2-7	CASSSGLQNYEQYF	TGTGCCAGCAGTTCCGGACTACAGAACTACGAGCAGTACTTC
TRBV12-3/TRBV12-4	-	-	TRBJ1-2	CASSGQNYGYTF	TGTGCCAGCAGTGGGCAGAACTATGGCTACACCTTC
TRBV7-2	-	-	TRBJ2-2	CASSFHLGEVAGELFF	TGTGCCAGCAGCTTCCACCTGGGGGAGGTCGCCGGGGAGCTGTTTTTT
TRBV27	-	-	TRBJ2-5	CASSQRYRGETQYF	TGTGCCAGCAGTCAAAGATACCGCGGGGAGACCCAGTACTTC
TRBV6-1	-	once	TRBJ2-1	CASSEARRGIGGEQFF	TGTGCCAGCAGTGAAGCGCGTCGGGGGATCGGGGGTGAGCAGTTCTTC
TRBV20-1	-	-	TRBJ2-1	CSASNIQEPGTYNEQFF	TGCAGTGCTAGTAATATTCAGGAACCGGGAACCTACAATGAGCAGTTCTTC
TRBV18	-	-	TRBJ2-7	CASSPQGDEQYF	TGTGCCAGCTCCCCTCAAGGGGACGAGCAGTACTTC
TRBV28	-	-	TRBJ1-1	CASRRQGNTEAFF	TGTGCCAGCAGGCGACAAGGGAACACTGAAGCTTTCTTT
TRBV28	TRBD1	-	TRBJ1-5	CASSLGQDNQPQHF	TGTGCCAGCAGTTTGGGACAGGACAATCAGCCCCAGCATTTT
TRBV9	TRBD2	-	TRBJ2-3	CASSVVAGSTDTQYF	TGTGCCAGCAGCGTAGTAGCGGGGAGCACAGATACGCAGTATTTT
TRBV7-2	-	-	TRBJ2-2	CASSLASRGPGELFF	TGTGCCAGCAGCTTAGCAAGCCGGGGTCCCGGGGAGCTGTTTTTT
TRBV3-1/TRBV3-2	-	-	TRBJ2-3	CASSQERGGGPRTTQYF	TGTGCCAGCAGCCAAGAACGCGGAGGGGGCCCTCGTACTACGCAGTATTTT
TRBV7-9	-	-	TRBJ1-2	CASSEKELGYTF	TGTGCCAGCAGCGAAAAGGAGTTAGGCTACACCTTC
TRBV9	TRBD1	-	TRBJ1-2	CASSAQTGNYGYTF	TGTGCCAGCAGCGCCCAGACAGGGAACTATGGCTACACCTTC